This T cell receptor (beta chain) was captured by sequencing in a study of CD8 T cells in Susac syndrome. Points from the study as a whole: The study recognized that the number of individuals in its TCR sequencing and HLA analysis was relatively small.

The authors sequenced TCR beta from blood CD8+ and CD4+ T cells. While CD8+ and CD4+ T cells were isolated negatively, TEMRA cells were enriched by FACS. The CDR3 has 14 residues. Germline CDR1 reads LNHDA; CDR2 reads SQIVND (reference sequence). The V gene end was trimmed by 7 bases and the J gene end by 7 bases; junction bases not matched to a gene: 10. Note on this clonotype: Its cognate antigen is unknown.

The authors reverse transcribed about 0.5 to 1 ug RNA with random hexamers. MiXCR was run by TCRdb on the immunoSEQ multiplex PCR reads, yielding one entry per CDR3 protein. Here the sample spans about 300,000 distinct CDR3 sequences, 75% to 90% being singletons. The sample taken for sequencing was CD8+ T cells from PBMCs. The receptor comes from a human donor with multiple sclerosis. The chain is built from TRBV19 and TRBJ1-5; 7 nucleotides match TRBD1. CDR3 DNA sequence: TGTGCCAGTACCAGCTCAGGGGGAAACCAGCCCCAGCATTTT. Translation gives CASTSSGGNQPQHF.